The clone carrying this T cell receptor beta chain was counted a few times. The target antigen is unknown. CDR3 size: 17 residues. After removal of 0 bases from V and 7 bases from J, the junction contained 12 bases not matched to a gene. Germline loops: CDR1 LGHNA, CDR2 YNFKEQ. The data originate from a study of shared clonotypes between healthy human individuals. Study-level findings and limits: Sharing of clonotypes among donors was expected to vary with sequencing depth.

The assay was immunoSEQ multiplex PCR, and TCRdb's table has in-frame clones only and misses some. Of around 1 million clones listed, over 75% are singletons. The rearrangement joins TRBV4-2 to TRBJ2-1; TRBD1 matches 7 bases. Sample: memory CD4+ T cells sorted from blood. Subset: CD45RA-negative fraction. This receptor was obtained from a young man in good health. CDR3 sequence: CASSQDSTGRVDNEQFF. For the CDR3, the DNA is TGTGCCAGCAGCCAAGACTCGACAGGGCGAGTAGATAATGAGCAGTTCTTC.